Each of the 29 T cell receptor beta chains below was sequenced from the same sample in a study of CD8 T cells in ankylosing spondylitis. A single record per CDR3 protein comes from TCRdb applying MiXCR to the 5' RACE reads. The sample yields some 240,000 distinct CDR3 sequences, 15% to 20% seen once. The sample consisted of blood, either unsorted or a sorted T cell fraction (not recorded which). The receptors stem from a male donor with ankylosing spondylitis or in good health (not recorded which).

This clonotype occurred a few times. The chain has TRBV4-1 and TRBJ2-2, with D perhaps matching TRBD1 (5 bases). Germline V gene sequence: CDR1 MGHRA, CDR2 YSYEKL. The CDR3 loop spans 14 amino acids. V lost 1 base and J 6 bases, leaving 9 bases between the germline ends. The DNA of the CDR3 is TGCGCCAGCAGCCAAGTTAGCAGGGCCGGGGAGCTGTTTTTT. It translates to CASSQVSRAGELFF.

V gene TRBV4-1 combines with J gene TRBJ2-2, with TRBD2 matching over 9 bases. Germline CDR1 reads MGHRA; CDR2 reads YSYEKL. With V trimmed by 3 bases and J by 3 bases, 11 bases remained unmatched. CDR3 length: 18 amino acids. The CDR3 region has the DNA TGCGCCAGCAGCCAGATTTCTATAGCGGGAGCAGACACCGGGGAGCTGTTTTTT. It is translated as CASSQISIAGADTGELFF.

This clonotype was counted many times. V and J are TRBV5-1 and TRBJ2-7, with TRBD1 matching 9 bases. Unmatched junction bases numbered 11, after V lost 4 bases and J lost 6 bases. The CDR3 loop spans 15 amino acids. Germline CDR1 is SGHRS and CDR2 is YFSETQ. CDR3 sequence (DNA): TGCGCCAGCAGCCGGTCACGGGACAGGGTAGGCGAGCAGTACTTC. It yields the protein CASSRSRDRVGEQYF.

The gene calls are TRBV7-9 and TRBJ2-3; 10 bases align to TRBD2. The junction had 8 bases not matched to a gene; V was cut back by 3 bases and J by 2 bases. The CDR3 runs to 17 residues. Germline V lookup: CDR1 SEHNR, CDR2 FQNEAQ (reference sequence). The DNA for the CDR3 is TGTGCCAGCAGCTTGGTTTCTAGCGGGAGTTTCACAGATACGCAGTATTTT. Translating it yields CASSLVSSGSFTDTQYF. Combining the CDR3 with reference TRBV7-9 and TRBJ2-3 gives the whole variable domain DTGVSQNPRHKITKRGQNVTFRCDPISEHNRLYWYRQTLGQGPEFLTYFQNEAQLEKSRLLSDRFSAERPKGSFSTLEIQRTEQGDSAMYLCASSLVSSGSFTDTQYFGPGTRLTVL.

The rearrangement links TRBV12-3 or TRBV12-4 to TRBJ2-2, with D possibly matching TRBD2 (5 bases). The CDR3 runs 13 residues. V dropped 3 bases and J dropped 6 bases, with 8 bases sitting between them. CDR3 in amino acids: CASSFLLAGELFF. The CDR3 DNA sequence: TGTGCCAGCAGTTTTCTACTAGCCGGGGAGCTGTTTTTT.

This clonotype was observed a handful of times. The rearrangement uses TRBV27 and TRBJ1-6; 8 bases map to TRBD1. V lost 5 bases to trimming and J lost 7 bases; unmatched junction nucleotides: 4. CDR1 is MNHEY, CDR2 SMNVEV, per germline (reference sequence). This CDR3 has 14 residues. In DNA form, the CDR3 reads TGTGCCAGCAGTCCCCGGACAGGGAATTCACCCCTCCACTTT. This sequence encodes CASSPRTGNSPLHF.

This clonotype was recorded a few times. J is TRBJ1-1 and V is TRBV7-9; D unresolved. Trimming shortened V by 2 bases and J by 1 base, and 8 bases separated the two germline ends. The CDR3 spans 14 residues. Germline lookup yields CDR1 SEHNR and CDR2 FQNEAQ (reference sequence). CDR3 in amino acids: CASSLSLKNTEAFF. In DNA form, the CDR3 reads TGTGCCAGCAGCTTATCCCTGAAGAACACTGAAGCTTTCTTT.

The DNA for the CDR3 is TGTGCCAGCAGCTTAGAAGGGGACTGGAGCAATCAGCCCCAGCATTTT. Translated: CASSLEGDWSNQPQHF. The rearrangement uses TRBV7-2 and TRBJ1-5; a weak D match, TRBD1 (5 bases). Germline CDR1 is SGHTA and CDR2 is FQGNSA. The CDR3 totals 16 residues. V was trimmed by 1 base and J by 1 base, leaving 11 bases between them.

This clonotype was detected many times. The chain carries TRBV5-1 and TRBJ2-2; D is perhaps TRBD1 or TRBD2 (5 bases each). The V gene lost 4 bases and the J gene lost 0 bases, with 10 bases spanning the gap. Germline V gene sequence: CDR1 SGHRS, CDR2 YFSETQ. CDR3 length: 15 amino acids. This CDR3 is CASSQRTTNTGELFF. Written as DNA, the CDR3 is TGCGCCAGCAGCCAGCGGACAACGAACACCGGGGAGCTGTTTTTT. Combining the CDR3 with reference TRBV5-1 and TRBJ2-2 gives the whole variable domain KAGVTQTPRYLIKTRGQQVTLSCSPISGHRSVSWYQQTPGQGLQFLFEYFSETQRNKGNFPGRFSGRQFSNSRSEMNVSTLELGDSALYLCASSQRTTNTGELFFGEGSRLTVL.

This clonotype was seen a single time. This chain links TRBV12-3 or TRBV12-4 with TRBJ2-3; TRBD2 aligns across 14 bases. After removal of 6 bases from V and 6 bases from J, the junction contained 2 bases not matched to a gene. The CDR3 is made up of 14 amino acids. The CDR3 region is CASSRLAGGDTQYF. For the CDR3, the DNA is TGTGCCAGCAGCCGACTAGCGGGAGGGGATACGCAGTATTTT.

The chain couples TRBV3-1 to TRBJ2-5, with 7 bases aligning to TRBD2. Germline CDR1 and CDR2: LGHDT and YNNKEL (reference sequence). The CDR3 is 15 amino acids. Trimming took 4 bases from V and 5 from J; bases not matched to a gene: 10. CDR3 coding DNA: TGTGCCAGCAGCCCGTTGGGGGGAGGGCCGGAGACCCAGTACTTC. Translated: CASSPLGGGPETQYF.

J is TRBJ1-1 and V is TRBV30; 11 bases are shared with TRBD1. Germline CDR1 reads GTSNPN; CDR2 reads SVGIG (reference sequence). This CDR3 has 14 residues. Losses at the gene ends were 1 base for V and 5 bases for J; bases not matched to a gene: 3. CDR3 residues: CAWSAGQGGTEAFF. For the CDR3, the DNA is TGTGCCTGGAGTGCGGGACAGGGGGGTACTGAAGCTTTCTTT.

The table lists this clonotype with a few counts. This chain links TRBV27 with TRBJ1-5; perhaps TRBD1 as D (6 bases). The germline V and J ends were trimmed by 2 bases and 3 bases, with 8 bases remaining between them. The CDR3 has 14 residues. Germline-derived CDR1 and CDR2 are MNHEY and SMNVEV (reference sequence). CDR3 residues: CASSLTGFNQPQHF. For the CDR3, the DNA is TGTGCCAGCAGTTTAACAGGGTTCAATCAGCCCCAGCATTTT.

A few counts support this clonotype. The V call is TRBV27, the J call TRBJ1-5; tentatively, D is TRBD1 (6 bases). Trimming cost V 3 bases and J 6 bases, with 18 bases left between them. The germline V gene has CDR1 MNHEY and CDR2 SMNVEV (reference sequence). This CDR3 has 16 residues. The CDR3 protein is CASSFRAGEIVQPQHF. The DNA of the CDR3 is TGTGCCAGCAGTTTTCGGGCAGGGGAAATTGTTCAGCCCCAGCATTTT.

This sequence joins TRBV4-3 and TRBJ2-1; the match to TRBD2 covers 11 bases. This CDR3 contains 16 residues. The germline V gene encodes CDR1 LGHNA and CDR2 YSLEER. The trim removed 3 bases at V and 4 bases at J, leaving 5 bases unmatched. CDR3 loop: CASSQGLAALYNEQFF. For the CDR3, the DNA is TGCGCCAGCAGCCAGGGACTAGCGGCGTTGTACAATGAGCAGTTCTTC.

This clonotype came up a few times. The chain recombines TRBV4-2 with TRBJ1-1; the D is unclear. CDR1 and CDR2 (germline): LGHNA, YNFKEQ. The CDR3 totals 13 residues. V was clipped by 0 bases and J by 4 bases, with 6 bases between them. The CDR3 spells CASSQDPSTEAFF. CDR3 sequence (DNA): TGTGCCAGCAGCCAAGACCCGTCCACTGAAGCTTTCTTT.

The rearrangement joins TRBV27 to TRBJ1-6; D unresolved. The germline gives CDR1 MNHEY, CDR2 SMNVEV (reference sequence). Trimming left V 3 bases short and J 8 bases short, with 14 bases between. The CDR3 sequence is 15 residues long. In DNA form, the CDR3 reads TGTGCCAGCAGTTTTAGGAGGACGGCGGATTCACCCCTCCACTTT. Its protein is CASSFRRTADSPLHF.

The chain joins TRBV5-6 to TRBJ2-5; D is ambiguous. There are 16 residues in the CDR3. Germline V gene sequence: CDR1 SGHDT, CDR2 YYEEEE. The V and J ends lost 1 base and 0 bases respectively, with 13 bases between them. The DNA of the CDR3 is TGTGCCAGCAGCTTGTTCTACCTGGAGTACCAAGAGACCCAGTACTTC. The encoded protein is CASSLFYLEYQETQYF.

The rearrangement uses TRBV7-2 and TRBJ2-1; D not certain. The CDR3 length is 13 residues. Germline V lookup: CDR1 SGHTA, CDR2 FQGNSA. The V end lost 2 bases, the J end lost 6 bases, and 8 bases lay between the germline ends. Here the CDR3 DNA reads TGTGCCAGCAGCTTATCCCCAACCAATGAGCAGTTCTTC. Translation: CASSLSPTNEQFF.

This clonotype was counted many times. This chain links TRBV5-1 with TRBJ2-5; no clear D gene. This CDR3 contains 13 residues. The germline V gene has CDR1 SGHRS and CDR2 YFSETQ. Trimming took 1 base from V and 3 from J, leaving 7 bases between them. This CDR3 is CASSLTAEETQYF. CDR3 in DNA: TGCGCCAGCAGCTTGACGGCAGAAGAGACCCAGTACTTC.

This clonotype was picked up many times. The chain couples TRBV6-5 to TRBJ2-5; 9 nucleotides match TRBD2. Germline V gene lookup returns CDR1 MNHEY and CDR2 SVGAGI. J lost 1 base, V lost 4 bases, and 4 bases had no gene match. The CDR3 length is 15 residues. As DNA, the CDR3 is TGTGCCAGCAGTTCTAGCGGGGACCCCCAAGAGACCCAGTACTTC. It translates to CASSSSGDPQETQYF.

This rearrangement joins TRBV5-1 to TRBJ1-1; no clear D. CDR3 length: 13 residues. CDR1 SGHRS and CDR2 YFSETQ come from the germline V gene. V was clipped by 4 bases and J by 2 bases, with 9 bases between them. CDR3 region: CASSTDINTEAFF. In nucleotides, the CDR3 is TGCGCCAGCAGCACAGATATTAACACTGAAGCTTTCTTT.

In this sample, this clonotype turned up many times. J is TRBJ1-1 and V is TRBV4-3; no firm D call. V was shortened by 0 bases and J by 10 bases, with 15 bases between the two germline ends. The CDR3 consists of 14 residues. Germline CDR1 and CDR2: LGHNA and YSLEER. CDR3 nucleotide sequence: TGCGCCAGCAGCCAAGATCGTTGGACTCGCCTAGCTTTCTTT. Translation: CASSQDRWTRLAFF.

The chain is built from TRBV10-3 and TRBJ2-7; perhaps TRBD2 as D (5 bases). This CDR3 has 15 residues. Looked up from germline, CDR1 is ENHRY and CDR2 is SYGVKD. V lost 0 bases and J 2 bases, leaving 11 bases between the germline ends. The CDR3 spells CAISESIPGTYEQYF. In nucleotides, the CDR3 is TGTGCCATCAGTGAGTCGATTCCCGGGACCTACGAGCAGTACTTC.

This clonotype was seen repeatedly, ten times or more. The V gene is TRBV27, the J gene TRBJ2-1; D uncertain. The CDR3 covers 16 residues. The germline V gene has CDR1 MNHEY and CDR2 SMNVEV (reference sequence). V was clipped by 4 bases and J by 0 bases, with 13 bases between them. The CDR3 DNA follows: TGTGCCAGCAGTTCCCCCGACGTTAGCTCCTACAATGAGCAGTTCTTC. Its translation: CASSSPDVSSYNEQFF.

This clonotype was counted at least ten times. This rearrangement joins TRBV7-4 to TRBJ2-7, with TRBD1 identical over 9 bases. This CDR3 comprises 17 residues. CDR1 SGHVT and CDR2 SQSDAQ come from the germline V gene. With V trimmed by 4 bases and J by 2 bases, 12 bases remained unmatched. The CDR3 DNA follows: TGTGCCAGCAGCTCACACGTCGGACAGGGGCTAACCTACGAGCAGTACTTC. As protein: CASSSHVGQGLTYEQYF.

V is TRBV20-1 and J is TRBJ2-1, with D uncertain. The V gene lost 0 bases and the J gene lost 0 bases, with 12 bases spanning the gap. The CDR3 runs 16 residues. The germline CDR1 and CDR2 sequences are DFQATT and SNEGSKA (reference sequence). Written as DNA, the CDR3 is TGCAGTGCTAGAGAACTGGCCTCAAGCTCCTACAATGAGCAGTTCTTC. Protein product: CSARELASSSYNEQFF.

This clonotype was seen a handful of times. The junction and the germline gene differ at one end; a read error may be behind it. V and J are TRBV7-8 and TRBJ1-2; D possibly corresponds to TRBD1 (6 bases). CDR3 length: 18 residues. Germline V CDR1 and CDR2: SGHVS, FQNEAQ. CDR3 region: CASSLAPPEGQLDYGYTF. In DNA form, the CDR3 reads TGTGCCAGCAGCCTAGCCCCCCCCGAAGGACAGTTGGACTATGGCTACACCTTC.

The CDR3 region has the DNA TGCAGTGCTAGAGATGGGAGTTCCCAAGAGACCCAGTACTTC. Amino acids: CSARDGSSQETQYF. This chain uses TRBV20-1 with TRBJ2-5; D perhaps matches TRBD2 (5 bases). Germline V gene data show CDR1 as DFQATT and CDR2 as SNEGSKA (reference sequence). The CDR3 loop spans 14 amino acids. V dropped 0 bases and J dropped 1 base, with 9 bases sitting between them.